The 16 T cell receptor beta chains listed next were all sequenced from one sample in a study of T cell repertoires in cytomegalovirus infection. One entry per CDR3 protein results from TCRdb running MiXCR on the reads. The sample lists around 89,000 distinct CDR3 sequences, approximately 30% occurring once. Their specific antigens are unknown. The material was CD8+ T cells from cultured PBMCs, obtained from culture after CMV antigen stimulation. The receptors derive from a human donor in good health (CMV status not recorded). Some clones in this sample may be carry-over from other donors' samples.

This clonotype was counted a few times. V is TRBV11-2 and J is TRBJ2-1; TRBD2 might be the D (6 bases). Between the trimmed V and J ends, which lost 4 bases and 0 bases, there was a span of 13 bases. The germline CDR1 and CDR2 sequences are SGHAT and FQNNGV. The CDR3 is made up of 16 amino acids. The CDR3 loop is CASSWAVGGSYNEQFF. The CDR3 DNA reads TGTGCCAGCAGCTGGGCCGTCGGGGGCTCCTACAATGAGCAGTTCTTC.

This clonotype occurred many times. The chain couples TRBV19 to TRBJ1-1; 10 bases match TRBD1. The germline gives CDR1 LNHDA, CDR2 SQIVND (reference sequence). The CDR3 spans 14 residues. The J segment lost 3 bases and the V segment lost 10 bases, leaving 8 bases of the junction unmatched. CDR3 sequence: CATRLGTGDTEAFF. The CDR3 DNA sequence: TGTGCCACCCGTCTTGGGACAGGGGACACTGAAGCTTTCTTT. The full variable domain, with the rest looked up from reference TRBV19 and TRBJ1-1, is DGGITQSPKYLFRKEGQNVTLSCEQNLNHDAMYWYRQDPGQGLRLIYYSQIVNDFQKGDIAEGYSVSREKKESFPLTVTSAQKNPTAFYLCATRLGTGDTEAFFGQGTRLTVV.

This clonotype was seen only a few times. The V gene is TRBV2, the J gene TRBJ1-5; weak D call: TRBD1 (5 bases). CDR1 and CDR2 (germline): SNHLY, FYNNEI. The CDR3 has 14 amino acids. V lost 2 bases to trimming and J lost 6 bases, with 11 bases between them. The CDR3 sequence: CASSEWAGSQPQHF. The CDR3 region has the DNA TGTGCCAGCAGTGAATGGGCAGGGAGTCAGCCCCAGCATTTT.

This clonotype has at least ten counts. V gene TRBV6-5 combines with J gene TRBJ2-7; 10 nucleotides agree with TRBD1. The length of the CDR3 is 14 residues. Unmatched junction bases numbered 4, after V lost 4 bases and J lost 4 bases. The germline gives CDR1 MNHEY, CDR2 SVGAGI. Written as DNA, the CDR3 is TGTGCCAGCAGTTCGGGACAGGGGTCGTACGAGCAGTACTTC. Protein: CASSSGQGSYEQYF.

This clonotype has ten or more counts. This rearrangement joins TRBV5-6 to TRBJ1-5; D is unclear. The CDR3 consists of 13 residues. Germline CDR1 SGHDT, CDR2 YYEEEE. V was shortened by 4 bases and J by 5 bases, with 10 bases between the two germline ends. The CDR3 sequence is CASSPGVYQPQHF. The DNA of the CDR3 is TGTGCCAGCAGCCCTGGCGTCTATCAGCCCCAGCATTTT.

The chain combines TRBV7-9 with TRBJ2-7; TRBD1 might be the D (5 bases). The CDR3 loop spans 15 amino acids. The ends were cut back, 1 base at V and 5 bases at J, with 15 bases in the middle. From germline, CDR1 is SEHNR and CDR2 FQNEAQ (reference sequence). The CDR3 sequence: CASSLVPGNIDEQYF. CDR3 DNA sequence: TGTGCCAGCAGCTTAGTTCCAGGGAACATCGACGAGCAGTACTTC. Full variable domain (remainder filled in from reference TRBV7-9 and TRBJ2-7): DTGVSQNPRHKITKRGQNVTFRCDPISEHNRLYWYRQTLGQGPEFLTYFQNEAQLEKSRLLSDRFSAERPKGSFSTLEIQRTEQGDSAMYLCASSLVPGNIDEQYFGPGTRLTVT.

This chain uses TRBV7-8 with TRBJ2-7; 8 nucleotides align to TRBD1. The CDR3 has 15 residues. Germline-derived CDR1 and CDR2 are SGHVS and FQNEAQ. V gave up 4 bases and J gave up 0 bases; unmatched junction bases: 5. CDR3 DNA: TGTGCCAGCAGCTGGCGGACAGGGAGCTCCTACGAGCAGTACTTC. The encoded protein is CASSWRTGSSYEQYF.

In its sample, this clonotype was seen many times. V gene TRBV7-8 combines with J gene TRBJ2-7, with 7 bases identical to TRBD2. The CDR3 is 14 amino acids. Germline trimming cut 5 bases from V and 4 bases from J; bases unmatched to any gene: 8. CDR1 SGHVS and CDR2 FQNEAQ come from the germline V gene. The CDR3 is CASSPRDGGYEQYF. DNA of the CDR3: TGTGCCAGCAGCCCAAGAGACGGGGGGTACGAGCAGTACTTC.

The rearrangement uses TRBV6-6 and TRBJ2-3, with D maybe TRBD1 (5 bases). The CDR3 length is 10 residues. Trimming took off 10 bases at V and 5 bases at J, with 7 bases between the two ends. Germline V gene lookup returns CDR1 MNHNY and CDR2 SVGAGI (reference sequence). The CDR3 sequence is CATRVDTQYF. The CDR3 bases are TGTGCCACCAGGGTAGATACGCAGTATTTT.

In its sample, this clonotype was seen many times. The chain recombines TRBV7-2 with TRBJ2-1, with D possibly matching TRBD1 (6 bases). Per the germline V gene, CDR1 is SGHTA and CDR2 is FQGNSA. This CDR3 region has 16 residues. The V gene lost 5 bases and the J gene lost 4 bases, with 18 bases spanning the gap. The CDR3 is CASSRPGHLNYNEQFF. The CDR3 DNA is TGTGCCAGCAGCCGACCGGGACATCTTAATTACAATGAGCAGTTCTTC.

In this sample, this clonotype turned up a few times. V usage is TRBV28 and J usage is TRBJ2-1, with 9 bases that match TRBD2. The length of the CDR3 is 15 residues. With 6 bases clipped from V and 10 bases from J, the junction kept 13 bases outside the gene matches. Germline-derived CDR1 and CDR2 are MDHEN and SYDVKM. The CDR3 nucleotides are TGTGCCAGCAGCCCTTGGCGGGGTAGCGGGGGCGAGCAGTTCTTC. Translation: CASSPWRGSGGEQFF.

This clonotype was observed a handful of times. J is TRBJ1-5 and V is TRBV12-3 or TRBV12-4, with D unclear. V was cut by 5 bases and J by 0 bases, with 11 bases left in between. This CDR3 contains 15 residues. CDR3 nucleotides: TGTGCCAGCAGTCTACGGGTGGGTAGCAATCAGCCCCAGCATTTT. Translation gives CASSLRVGSNQPQHF.

The CDR3 DNA sequence: TGTGCCAGCAGCTTACAGGGTTCGGGCACTGAAGCTTTCTTT. This sequence encodes CASSLQGSGTEAFF. This chain joins TRBV5-4 and TRBJ1-1; weak D call: TRBD1 (6 bases). This CDR3 has 14 amino acids. CDR1 and CDR2 from the germline V gene are SGHNT and YYREEE (reference sequence). Between the trimmed V and J ends, which lost 2 bases and 4 bases, there was a span of 12 bases.

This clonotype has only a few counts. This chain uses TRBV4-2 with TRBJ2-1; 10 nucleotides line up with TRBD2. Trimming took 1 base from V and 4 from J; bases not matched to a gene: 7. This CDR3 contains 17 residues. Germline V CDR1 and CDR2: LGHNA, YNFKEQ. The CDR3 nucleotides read TGTGCCAGCAGCCAAGCAGAAACTAGCGGGACATACAATGAGCAGTTCTTC. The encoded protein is CASSQAETSGTYNEQFF.

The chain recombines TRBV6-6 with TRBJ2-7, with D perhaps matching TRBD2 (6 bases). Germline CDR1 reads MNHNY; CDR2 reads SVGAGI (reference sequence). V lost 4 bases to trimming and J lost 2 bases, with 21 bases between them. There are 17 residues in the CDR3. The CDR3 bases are TGTGCCAGCAGTTTGTACGGGGGAAGTGATTTGCCCTACGAGCAGTACTTC. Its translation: CASSLYGGSDLPYEQYF.

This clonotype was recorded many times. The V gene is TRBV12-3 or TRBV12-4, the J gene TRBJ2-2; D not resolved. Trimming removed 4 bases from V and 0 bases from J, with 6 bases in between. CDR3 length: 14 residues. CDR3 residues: CASSSTTNTGELFF. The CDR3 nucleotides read TGTGCCAGCAGTTCTACCACGAACACCGGGGAGCTGTTTTTT.